Detailed here is one TCR beta chain. The source of the sample is a study of blood T cell repertoires in COVID-19. The CDR3 consists of 14 residues. The J segment lost 7 bases and the V segment lost 4 bases, leaving 5 bases of the junction unmatched. CDR1 and CDR2 (germline): SGHKS, YYEKEE (reference sequence). Clones were read by immunoSEQ multiplex PCR, and TCRdb kept only the in-frame ones, dropping some. Here the sample spans roughly 240,000 clones, 70% to 90% being singletons. The clonotype comes from a woman between 35 and 50 years old with acute COVID-19. J is TRBJ1-6 and V is TRBV5-5; 7 bases align to TRBD1. The sequenced sample consisted of PBMCs or T cells enriched from blood (not recorded which). The CDR3 DNA sequence: TGTGCCAGCAGCGAGGGACAGCTGAATTCACCCCTCCACTTT. Translated, it gives CASSEGQLNSPLHF.